This section outlines one TCR beta chain sequence together with its context. Its antigen is undetermined. The method was immunoSEQ multiplex PCR; TCRdb's version includes in-frame clones alone and lacks a portion of them. The sample lists some 150,000 clones; 85% to 95% were seen once. Germline V gives CDR1 SGHAT, CDR2 FQNNGV. Trimming pared 5 bases from V and 8 bases from J, leaving 13 bases between. The CDR3 consists of 14 residues. The data derive from a study of T cell responses to AZD1222 COVID-19 vaccine. Across the whole study: Combined were second doses at about 4 or about 12 weeks. Study conclusions and caveats: Samples come after the peak T cell response, not at day 14.

Sequencing used peripheral blood, obtained on day 0 of AZD1222 vaccination. The chain links TRBV11-2 to TRBJ1-6; D ambiguous. The TCR comes from an adult in good health. As DNA, the CDR3 is TGTGCCAGCAGCCCCCGGACCTCGGATTCACCCCTCCACTTT. Encoded protein: CASSPRTSDSPLHF.